The TCR beta chain described here comes from a study of low-dose radiotherapy and immunotherapy resistance in tumors. Time point: before trial treatment. About this clonotype: This likely reflects a read error, since a far larger clone is one base away.

The J segment lost 10 bases and the V segment lost 2 bases, leaving 25 bases of the junction unmatched. The length of the CDR3 is 20 residues. Priming of first-strand cDNA relied on TRAV- and TRBV-specific primers (covering alpha and beta chains). TCRs underwent 15 to 20 PCR cycles of amplification with a constant-region primer and V-primer adapter. One entry per CDR3 protein, called by TCRdb with MiXCR from the reads. This sample yields 59,000 or so distinct CDR3 sequences, of which more than 25% are seen a single time; less than 8% belongs to the top ten. The chain combines TRBV12-3 or TRBV12-4 with TRBJ2-1; 8 positions agree with TRBD2. The material sequenced was PBMCs, taken before treatment. This sequence originates from a male donor with rectosigmoid adenocarcinoma. CDR3 DNA sequence: TGTGCCAGCAGTTTAATATCCCATTTTGGTAGCGGGGATAAAACCTACGAGCAGTTCTTC. Protein: CASSLISHFGSGDKTYEQFF.